These 14 T cell receptor beta chains originate from one sample sequenced in a study of OX40 agonist ivuxolimab in advanced cancers. Assay: immunoSEQ multiplex PCR; the TCRdb copy retains only in-frame clones and omits some. Here the sample spans about 40,000 clones, 80% to 90% being singletons. The starting material was CD4+ or CD8+ T cells sorted from blood, obtained in a trial of the OX40 agonist ivuxolimab. The origin of the receptors is an adult with an advanced solid tumor such as melanoma, head and neck, liver or kidney cancer.

The rearrangement links TRBV9 to TRBJ1-4; D ambiguous. Germline CDR1 and CDR2: SGDLS and YYNGEE. The V gene lost 0 bases and the J gene lost 7 bases, with 16 bases spanning the gap. There are 16 residues in the CDR3. DNA for the CDR3: TGTGCCAGCAGCGTAGGTACAGCCCCCGGGCGTGAAAAACTGTTTTTT. Amino acid sequence: CASSVGTAPGREKLFF.

The gene calls are TRBV10-3 and TRBJ2-3; D perhaps matches TRBD1 (6 bases). The CDR3 length is 14 residues. CDR1 and CDR2 from the germline V gene are ENHRY and SYGVKD. V was pared by 3 bases and J by 2 bases, with 9 bases between. The CDR3 sequence is CAISDRGNTDTQYF. CDR3 nucleotide sequence: TGTGCCATCAGTGACAGGGGTAACACAGATACGCAGTATTTT.

This clone occurred once. This CDR3 fails to terminate in the conserved phenylalanine or tryptophan, so it likely reflects a read error. The chain carries TRBV11-2 and TRBJ1-6, with D possibly being TRBD1 (5 bases). V gave up 5 bases and J gave up 7 bases, with 21 bases separating them. The CDR3 covers 17 residues. CDR1 SGHAT and CDR2 FQNNGV come from the germline V gene. DNA for the CDR3: TGTGCCAGCAGCAACCGCGAGTGGGGGACTACAAATTCACCCCTCCACCTT. As protein: CASSNREWGTTNSPLHL.

This rearrangement joins TRBV5-1 to TRBJ2-7, with D perhaps matching TRBD2 (5 bases). Germline V gene data show CDR1 as SGHRS and CDR2 as YFSETQ. This CDR3 comprises 15 residues. V was trimmed by 2 bases and J by 3 bases, leaving 15 bases between them. CDR3 amino acids: CASSFSETPLYEQYF. CDR3 nucleotides: TGCGCCAGCAGCTTTAGCGAGACCCCTCTCTACGAGCAGTACTTC. The variable domain in full, completed from reference TRBV5-1 and TRBJ2-7, reads KAGVTQTPRYLIKTRGQQVTLSCSPISGHRSVSWYQQTPGQGLQFLFEYFSETQRNKGNFPGRFSGRQFSNSRSEMNVSTLELGDSALYLCASSFSETPLYEQYFGPGTRLTVT.

The rearrangement links TRBV4-1 to TRBJ2-1, with TRBD1 as a possible D gene (5 bases). CDR1 is MGHRA, CDR2 YSYEKL, per germline. The CDR3 consists of 14 residues. Deletions cut 1 base from V and 5 bases from J, with 9 bases between. The CDR3 DNA follows: TGCGCCAGCAGCCAAGGGACACCCAACAATGAGCAGTTCTTC. Translating it yields CASSQGTPNNEQFF.

The V and J genes are TRBV5-4 and TRBJ1-1, with D tentatively TRBD1 (6 bases). The V end was cut by 1 base, the J end by 5 bases, with 21 bases between. CDR1 is SGHNT, CDR2 YYREEE, per germline (reference sequence). This CDR3 has 17 amino acids. CDR3: CASSLRNPSRGATEAFF. CDR3 DNA: TGTGCCAGCAGCTTGCGGAACCCGAGCCGGGGGGCGACTGAAGCTTTCTTT.

V and J are TRBV7-8 and TRBJ2-1; D gene uncertain. CDR3 length: 13 residues. CDR1 SGHVS and CDR2 FQNEAQ come from the germline V gene. The V gene lost 1 base and the J gene lost 10 bases, with 11 bases spanning the gap. CDR3 region: CASSLVFMTEQFF. CDR3 coding DNA: TGTGCCAGCAGCTTAGTCTTTATGACCGAGCAGTTCTTC.

The chain joins TRBV4-1 to TRBJ1-2, with TRBD1 as a possible D gene (5 bases). The CDR3 runs to 14 residues. V lost 1 base and J 9 bases, leaving 15 bases between the germline ends. Per germline, CDR1 MGHRA and CDR2 YSYEKL. CDR3 bases: TGCGCCAGCAGCCAAGGCCAGACAGCCGTGAGCTACACCTTC. As protein: CASSQGQTAVSYTF.

The CDR3 is CASSHQLAGKRYRQYF. Here the CDR3 DNA reads TGTGCCAGCAGTCATCAACTAGCGGGGAAGAGATACAGGCAGTATTTT. The rearrangement joins TRBV28 to TRBJ2-3; TRBD2 aligns across 10 bases. Trimming took 5 bases from V and 11 from J; bases not matched to a gene: 16. CDR1 and CDR2 from the germline V gene are MDHEN and SYDVKM. The CDR3 has 16 residues.

The DNA for the CDR3 is TGTGCCAGCAGCGTTACAGGAAGATATGGCTACACCTTC. Translating gives CASSVTGRYGYTF. This chain uses TRBV9 with TRBJ1-2; TRBD1 is a possible D gene (5 bases). CDR3 length equals 13 residues. Germline assignment: CDR1 SGDLS and CDR2 YYNGEE. Trimming took 2 bases from V and 5 from J, leaving 10 bases between them.

The chain is built from TRBV6-6 and TRBJ1-5, with D possibly being TRBD1 (5 bases). Germline CDR1 MNHNY, CDR2 SVGAGI (reference sequence). The CDR3 covers 16 residues. Trimming cost V 7 bases and J 3 bases, with 19 bases left between them. DNA for the CDR3: TGTGCCAGCAAAACGACCGGGGAAGGGGACAATCAGCCCCAGCATTTT. Translated, it gives CASKTTGEGDNQPQHF.

The chain recombines TRBV19 with TRBJ2-5; 13 nucleotides line up with TRBD2. Germline V lookup: CDR1 LNHDA, CDR2 SQIVND (reference sequence). V shed 9 bases, J shed 4 bases, and the junction held 5 bases outside the gene matches. The CDR3 covers 14 residues. CDR3 nucleotides: TGTGCCAGCAGGACTAGCGGGGGATCAGAGACCCAGTACTTC. Its translation is CASRTSGGSETQYF.

On this clone: This CDR3 is missing its conserved last phenylalanine or tryptophan, likely due to a read error. The chain is built from TRBV2 and TRBJ1-6; D is possibly TRBD1 (6 bases). Germline CDR1 SNHLY, CDR2 FYNNEI. The CDR3 runs 15 residues. Trimming removed 6 bases at V and 7 bases at J, with 16 bases between. The CDR3 region is CASSPLGQMNSPLHL. CDR3 bases: TGTGCCAGCAGCCCCTTAGGACAGATGAATTCACCCCTCCACCTT.

The chain couples TRBV5-4 to TRBJ1-5; possible D gene TRBD1, 5 bases. The CDR3 contains 14 residues. The germline V gene encodes CDR1 SGHNT and CDR2 YYREEE (reference sequence). V was clipped by 0 bases and J by 7 bases, with 11 bases between them. The CDR3 region is CASSLGGVGQPQHF. The DNA of the CDR3 is TGTGCCAGCAGCTTGGGGGGGGTCGGACAGCCCCAGCATTTT.